The 5 T cell receptor beta chains below come from one sample, sequenced in a study of spatial heterogeneity in lung cancer. TCRdb processed the 5' RACE reads anew with MiXCR; each CDR3 protein has one entry. The data show 45,000 to 50,000 distinct CDR3 sequences, approximately 10% seen once. Indicated time point: blood at routine non-recurrence follow-up after resection. The sequencing used PBMCs, collected at follow-up. All receptors derive from a male donor with early-stage non-small cell lung cancer.

V gene TRBV6-5 combines with J gene TRBJ2-1; 11 bases line up with TRBD2. The V gene end was trimmed by 8 bases and the J gene end by 5 bases; junction bases not matched to a gene: 5. Germline assignment: CDR1 MNHEY and CDR2 SVGAGI. The CDR3 is 14 amino acids. The CDR3 region has the DNA TGTGCCAGCCGCTCGGGACTAGCGGACAATGAGCAGTTCTTC. Translation gives CASRSGLADNEQFF.

The CDR3 nucleotides are TGTGCCTGGAGTGTAGAAGGGAATCAGCCCCAGCATTTT. Translation: CAWSVEGNQPQHF. The J gene is TRBJ1-5, the V gene TRBV30; D remains ambiguous. This CDR3 is 13 amino acids long. Germline V gene sequence: CDR1 GTSNPN, CDR2 SVGIG (reference sequence). V was shortened by 0 bases and J by 4 bases, with 7 bases between the two germline ends.

This clonotype was counted between two and nine times. This chain uses TRBV12-3 or TRBV12-4 with TRBJ2-7; a weak D match, TRBD2 (6 bases). V was shortened by 6 bases and J by 3 bases, with 12 bases between the two germline ends. This CDR3 comprises 13 residues. The DNA of the CDR3 is TGTGCCAGCAGACCACGGGAGAACTACGAGCAGTACTTC. The encoded protein is CASRPRENYEQYF.

Comments on this clonotype: Given a much more abundant clone one base away, this may be a read error. The genes are TRBV4-3 and TRBJ2-3, with D unresolved. From germline, CDR1 is LGHNA and CDR2 YSLEER. The CDR3 has 15 amino acids. V lost 7 bases and J 1 base, leaving 15 bases between the germline ends. For the CDR3, the DNA is TGCGCCAGCAACCTAGGGCGGAGTGGCACAGATACGCAGTATTTT. Translated, it gives CASNLGRSGTDTQYF.

Many counts were recorded for this clonotype. This chain uses TRBV12-3 or TRBV12-4 with TRBJ2-7; D remains ambiguous. The CDR3 has 13 amino acids. The V end lost 4 bases, the J end lost 0 bases, and 7 bases lay between the germline ends. The CDR3 loop reads CASSYRNSYEQYF. The CDR3 DNA reads TGTGCCAGCAGTTATCGCAACTCCTACGAGCAGTACTTC.